The 12 T cell receptor beta chains reported below all come from one sample, sequenced in a study of T cells after yellow fever vaccination. MiXCR, applied by TCRdb to the 5' RACE reads, yields one record per CDR3 protein. The sample carries 500,000 to 650,000 distinct CDR3 sequences, less than 20% recorded once. Specimen: PBMCs, collected less than 6 days after the first yellow fever vaccination. The receptor set was obtained from a man aged 18 to 30 who received the YFV17D yellow fever vaccine.

This clonotype was found many times. The rearrangement uses TRBV20-1 and TRBJ1-2; D unclear. The CDR3 is made up of 12 amino acids. Trimming left V 0 bases short and J 7 bases short, with 9 bases between. Germline V gene lookup returns CDR1 DFQATT and CDR2 SNEGSKA (reference sequence). CDR3 nucleotide sequence: TGCAGTGCTAGAGACAGGTCGGGTGGCTACACCTTC. Its protein is CSARDRSGGYTF.

This clonotype was observed a handful of times. The V call is TRBV7-9, the J call TRBJ2-3; no clear D gene. Germline values: CDR1 SEHNR, CDR2 FQNEAQ (reference sequence). The CDR3 runs to 15 residues. With 1 base removed from V and 4 bases from J, the gap between germline ends came to 12 bases. The CDR3 sequence: CASSLGWRIADTQYF. In DNA form, the CDR3 reads TGTGCCAGCAGCTTAGGTTGGCGGATAGCAGATACGCAGTATTTT.

There are many counts of this clonotype. The chain combines TRBV6-5 with TRBJ2-5, with D tentatively TRBD2 (5 bases). The germline gives CDR1 MNHEY, CDR2 SVGAGI. The CDR3 is made up of 14 amino acids. V lost 8 bases and J lost 2, with 15 bases in between. The CDR3 DNA is TGTGCCAGCTCGGGGAATGGGCATCAAGAGACCCAGTACTTC. Residues: CASSGNGHQETQYF.

This rearrangement joins TRBV10-3 to TRBJ2-7, with D possibly matching TRBD1 (5 bases). From germline, CDR1 is ENHRY and CDR2 SYGVKD. The CDR3 runs 13 residues. Trimming removed 3 bases from V and 5 bases from J, with 11 bases in between. The CDR3, as DNA: TGTGCCATCAGTGACCCAGGGAAGCACGAGCAGTACTTC. This translates into CAISDPGKHEQYF.

The chain couples TRBV15 to TRBJ1-5; D may be TRBD1 (6 bases). CDR1 is LNHNV and CDR2 is YYDKDF in the germline V gene (reference sequence). Trimming stripped 1 base from V and 3 bases from J, with 13 bases between. There are 16 residues in the CDR3. The CDR3 coding sequence is TGTGCCACCAGCAGAGGGGACAACGCCGCCAATCAGCCCCAGCATTTT. This translates into CATSRGDNAANQPQHF.

The chain's CDR3 is CASSDQGRTENYGYTF. The CDR3 DNA reads as TGTGCCAGCTCGGACCAAGGGAGGACAGAGAACTATGGCTACACCTTC. This rearrangement joins TRBV18 to TRBJ1-2, with D perhaps TRBD1 (6 bases). Trimming left V 6 bases short and J 2 bases short, with 19 bases between. In germline, CDR1 is KGHSH, CDR2 LQKENI. The CDR3 extends over 16 amino acids.

J is TRBJ1-2 and V is TRBV6-5, with D uncertain. This CDR3 has 15 amino acids. V dropped 2 bases and J dropped 4 bases, with 14 bases sitting between them. Germline values: CDR1 MNHEY, CDR2 SVGAGI. The CDR3 DNA reads as TGTGCCAGCAGTTACGAACTCCGGGGAGTCTATGGCTACACCTTC. Residues: CASSYELRGVYGYTF.

The rearrangement links TRBV7-9 to TRBJ2-7, with TRBD2 identical over 7 bases. This CDR3 comprises 15 residues. Losses at the gene ends were 4 bases for V and 3 bases for J; bases not matched to a gene: 9. Germline assignment: CDR1 SEHNR and CDR2 FQNEAQ (reference sequence). The CDR3 reads CASSSGGRGGYEQYF. The CDR3 coding sequence is TGTGCCAGCAGCTCCGGTGGGAGGGGCGGCTACGAGCAGTACTTC.

CDR3: CASNTPDSTDTQYF. The CDR3 DNA reads as TGCGCCAGCAACACACCGGACAGCACAGATACGCAGTATTTT. V usage is TRBV5-1 and J usage is TRBJ2-3; D unresolved. V was trimmed by 6 bases and J by 0 bases, leaving 11 bases between them. The CDR3 sequence is 14 residues long. Germline CDR1 and CDR2: SGHRS and YFSETQ. Variable domain in full (rest from reference TRBV5-1 and TRBJ2-3): KAGVTQTPRYLIKTRGQQVTLSCSPISGHRSVSWYQQTPGQGLQFLFEYFSETQRNKGNFPGRFSGRQFSNSRSEMNVSTLELGDSALYLCASNTPDSTDTQYFGPGTRLTVL.

In its sample, this clonotype was seen a few times. The rearrangement links TRBV24-1 to TRBJ2-1; 8 bases agree with TRBD1. J lost 2 bases, V lost 6 bases, and 5 bases had no gene match. Germline assignment: CDR1 KGHDR and CDR2 SFDVKD. This CDR3 has 15 residues. CDR3 protein: CATSPGDRTYNEQFF. In DNA, the CDR3 is TGTGCCACCAGTCCCGGGGACAGGACCTACAATGAGCAGTTCTTC.

This clonotype turned up a few times. This rearrangement joins TRBV6-2 or TRBV6-3 to TRBJ2-7; 10 nucleotides agree with TRBD2. This CDR3 contains 18 residues. Trimming cost V 4 bases and J 1 base; bases outside gene matches: 13. Per the germline V gene, CDR1 is MNHEY and CDR2 is SVGEGT. CDR3 bases: TGTGCCAGCAGTTCCCCAGCTAGCGGGGGTCCCAGGTCCTACGAGCAGTACGTC. Its translation is CASSSPASGGPRSYEQYV.

This clonotype appeared a few times. The chain uses TRBV7-9 and TRBJ2-7; the D gene is possibly TRBD1 (6 bases). Germline lookup yields CDR1 SEHNR and CDR2 FQNEAQ (reference sequence). The CDR3 is 14 amino acids. The V end was cut by 5 bases, the J end by 5 bases, with 16 bases between. The CDR3 protein is CASSRNTGFNEQYV. Here the CDR3 DNA reads TGTGCCAGCAGCCGAAATACAGGGTTCAACGAGCAGTACGTC.